This T cell receptor (beta chain) was observed in a study of blood T cell repertoires in COVID-19. Study background: The origin of the acute and convalescent COVID-19 samples was the United States, Italy and Spain. PBMCs, B-cell-depleted T cells, or T cells provided the cDNA or gDNA that made up the material.

Sequencing was performed with immunoSEQ multiplex PCR; in TCRdb, only in-frame clones are kept and a portion is missing. The sample consists of about 130,000 clones, roughly nine tenths of them appearing once. V lost 0 bases, J lost 4 bases, and 8 bases lay in between. Germline CDR1 and CDR2: SGHKS and YYEKEE (reference sequence). The CDR3 has 13 amino acids. This TCR was recovered from a woman aged 65 to 85 with COVID-19, enrolled during active disease. The sample comprised peripheral blood. The genes are TRBV5-5 and TRBJ2-7, with no clear D. CDR3 sequence reads: CASSLAAAYEQYF. CDR3 nucleotide sequence: TGTGCCAGCAGCTTGGCGGCGGCTTACGAGCAGTACTTC. Complete variable domain (other parts from reference TRBV5-5 and TRBJ2-7): DAGVTQSPTHLIKTRGQQVTLRCSPISGHKSVSWYQQVLGQGPQFIFQYYEKEERGRGNFPDRFSARQFPNYSSELNVNALLLGDSALYLCASSLAAAYEQYFGPGTRLTVT.